Sequencing of this TCR beta chain was carried out in a study of blood T cell repertoires in COVID-19. This clone was counted at least ten times. Here immunoSEQ multiplex PCR was the method, and the copy in TCRdb shows in-frame clones only, minus some. The sample records about 260,000 clones, around 87% being singletons. This CDR3 is 16 amino acids long. Germline loops: CDR1 MNHEY, CDR2 SVGEGT. V dropped 0 bases and J dropped 8; count of bases not matched to a gene: 5. The rearrangement joins TRBV6-2 or TRBV6-3 to TRBJ2-1; 12 positions match TRBD2. Specimen: peripheral blood. This TCR was sampled from a woman aged 50 to 60 with acute or convalescent COVID-19. The CDR3 nucleotides are TGTGCCAGCAGTTACTCACTAGCGGGAGGACTGGATGAGCAGTTCTTC. It encodes CASSYSLAGGLDEQFF.